This entry features one T cell receptor (beta chain) sequence. CDR3 length: 16 residues. V dropped 6 bases and J dropped 2; count of bases not matched to a gene: 8. From germline, CDR1 is SEHNR and CDR2 FQNEAQ (reference sequence). The sample originates from a study of cytomegalovirus exposure and HLA in healthy donors. PCR was performed using 60 Vbeta and 13 Jbeta primers. Assay: immunoSEQ multiplex PCR; the TCRdb copy retains only in-frame clones and omits some. The table includes 180,000 or so clones, 60% to 80% detected once. This TCR came from a man in his fifties in good health and CMV-seropositive. The rearrangement joins TRBV7-9 to TRBJ2-3; 10 nucleotides match TRBD2. The sample comprised PBMCs. This CDR3 is CASRDRLAGITDTQYF. The CDR3 bases are TGTGCCAGCAGGGACCGACTAGCGGGTATCACAGATACGCAGTATTTT. The full variable domain, rest sourced from reference TRBV7-9 and TRBJ2-3, is DTGVSQNPRHKITKRGQNVTFRCDPISEHNRLYWYRQTLGQGPEFLTYFQNEAQLEKSRLLSDRFSAERPKGSFSTLEIQRTEQGDSAMYLCASRDRLAGITDTQYFGPGTRLTVL.